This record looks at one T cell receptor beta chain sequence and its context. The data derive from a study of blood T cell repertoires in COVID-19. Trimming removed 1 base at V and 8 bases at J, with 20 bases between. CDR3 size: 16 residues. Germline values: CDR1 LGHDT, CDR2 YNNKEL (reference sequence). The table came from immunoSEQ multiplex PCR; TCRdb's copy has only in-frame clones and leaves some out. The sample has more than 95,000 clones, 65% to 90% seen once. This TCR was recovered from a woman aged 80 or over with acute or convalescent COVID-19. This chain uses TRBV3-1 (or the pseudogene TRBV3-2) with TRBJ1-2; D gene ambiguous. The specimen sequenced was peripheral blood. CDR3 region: CASSQGAGMRGKGYTF. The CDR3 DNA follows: TGTGCCAGCAGCCAAGGGGCGGGAATGAGAGGAAAAGGCTACACCTTC.